A selection of T cell receptor beta chains follows, all from one sample in a study of blood T cell repertoires in COVID-19. TCRdb's table, derived via immunoSEQ multiplex PCR, lists solely in-frame clones and lacks some. The sample contains roughly 200,000 clones, 80% to 90% of which appear only once. The sample was peripheral blood. The receptors shown here come from a human donor with active or convalescent COVID-19. The donor label of this sample is uncertain. The CDR3 runs from the conserved cysteine through the conserved F or W. Each record gives: D gene, clone size, J gene, V gene, CDR3 protein, CDR3 DNA. A D gene is named only where the DNA matches it firmly. Part of the rows lack a size; the others show once, few, many or a class for expanded clones.

. . TRBJ2-3 TRBV7-9 CASSLDGSRSPDTQYF TGTGCCAGCAGCTTAGACGGGAGCCGAAGCCCAGATACGCAGTATTTT
. few TRBJ2-2 TRBV30 CAWSSYLERVYTGELFF TGTGCCTGGAGTTCGTACCTCGAGCGGGTTTACACCGGGGAGCTGTTTTTT
. . TRBJ1-5 TRBV10-3 CAISEKGLNQPQHF TGTGCCATCAGTGAGAAGGGACTAAATCAGCCCCAGCATTTT
TRBD1 . TRBJ2-7 TRBV11-3 CASSSHRGSDEQYF TGTGCCAGCAGCTCCCACAGGGGTTCCGACGAGCAGTACTTC
TRBD1 few TRBJ1-6 TRBV6-5 CASSRGDRGGSPLHF TGTGCCAGCAGTCGCGGAGACAGGGGAGGTTCACCCCTCCACTTT
TRBD1 . TRBJ1-6 TRBV6-2/TRBV6-3 CASSYRTGDNSPLHF TGTGCCAGCAGTTATAGGACAGGAGATAATTCACCCCTCCACTTT
. . TRBJ1-3 TRBV6-6 CASSSTVISGNTIYF TGTGCCAGCAGTTCGACAGTGATCTCTGGAAACACCATATATTTT
. few TRBJ1-1 TRBV30 CAWSERYEAFF TGTGCCTGGAGTGAACGGTATGAAGCTTTCTTT
. . TRBJ1-1 TRBV11-3 CASSLSGGKNTEAFF TGTGCCAGCAGCTTAAGCGGGGGGAAGAACACTGAAGCTTTCTTT
TRBD2 . TRBJ2-7 TRBV18 CASSPRGTSGSYEQYF TGTGCCAGCTCACCGCGCGGGACTAGCGGGAGTTACGAGCAGTACTTC
. . TRBJ1-1 TRBV28 CASSFGAGSHLF .
. . TRBJ1-2 TRBV27 CAIRNRETRGYTF TGTGCCATCCGAAACAGGGAGACGCGAGGCTACACCTTC
TRBD1 . TRBJ1-2 TRBV5-1 CASSVTGTGRRGYTF TGCGCCAGCAGCGTTACCGGGACAGGTAGACGCGGCTACACCTTC
TRBD2 . TRBJ2-1 TRBV2 CASSPGLAVGGGNEQFF TGTGCCAGCAGTCCGGGACTAGCGGTGGGGGGAGGAAATGAGCAGTTCTTC
. . TRBJ2-3 TRBV7-2 CASSIGVGVTDTQYF TGTGCCAGCAGCATAGGAGTAGGGGTCACAGATACGCAGTATTTT
. . TRBJ1-6 TRBV6-5 CASSPREVGNSPLHF TGTGCCAGCAGCCCCAGGGAAGTCGGTAATTCACCCCTCCACTTT
. . TRBJ1-6 TRBV4-2 CASSQEMAGDSPLHF TGTGCCAGCAGCCAAGAGATGGCAGGGGATTCACCCCTCCACTTT
. . TRBJ1-5 TRBV5-6 CASSLGGRNQPQHF TGTGCCAGCAGCTTGGGAGGGAGGAATCAGCCCCAGCATTTT
. . TRBJ1-1 TRBV5-4 CASSLEPLLLEGNTEAFF TGTGCCAGCAGCTTGGAGCCCCTCCTCCTAGAAGGGAACACTGAAGCTTTCTTT
. . TRBJ1-3 TRBV11-2 CASRPDFDSSGNTIYF TGTGCCAGCAGACCAGACTTTGACAGCTCTGGAAACACCATATATTTT
TRBD1 . TRBJ2-7 TRBV28 CASSRDRGSYEQYF TGTGCCAGCAGTCGAGACAGGGGCTCCTACGAGCAGTACTTC
TRBD1 once TRBJ2-7 TRBV7-6 CASSLATGASYEQYF TGTGCCAGCAGCTTAGCGACAGGGGCAAGCTACGAGCAGTACTTC
. . TRBJ2-7 TRBV30 CAWRQQGPRVYEQYF TGTGCCTGGAGGCAACAGGGTCCCCGGGTCTACGAGCAGTACTTC
TRBD2 few TRBJ2-7 TRBV7-8 CASSRASGRSYEQYF TGTGCCAGCAGCCGAGCAAGCGGGAGGTCCTACGAGCAGTACTTC
TRBD2 . TRBJ2-1 TRBV4-2 CASTQPGGYNEQFF TGTGCCAGCACGCAACCGGGGGGCTACAATGAGCAGTTCTTC
. . TRBJ2-2 TRBV5-1 CASSLFLGHAGELFF TGCGCCAGCAGCTTGTTTCTGGGACATGCCGGGGAGCTGTTTTTT
TRBD1 . TRBJ1-6 TRBV7-2 CASSPGDRGGSPLHF TGTGCCAGCAGCCCGGGGGACAGGGGAGGATCACCCCTCCACTTT
. few TRBJ1-5 TRBV2 CASSRGASNQPQHF TGTGCCAGCAGTCGGGGGGCGAGCAATCAGCCCCAGCATTTT
. . TRBJ2-7 TRBV12-5 CASGIQGNYEQYF TGTGCTAGTGGCATCCAGGGGAACTACGAGCAGTACTTC